These T cell receptor beta chains were read from a single sample in a study of molecular identifiers for immune sequencing clone quantification. Via MiXCR, TCRdb re-called the PCR reads, giving one row per CDR3 protein. The sample lists about 630,000 distinct CDR3 sequences, approximately 24% occurring once. The sample consisted of naive CD8+ T cells from blood, with Jurkat cell RNA spiked in. The source is a human donor in good health. Some libraries in this study had Jurkat cell RNA spiked in. CDR3s include the opening cysteine and the closing phenylalanine or tryptophan. The D gene is left open where the match is weak. Part of the rows lack a size; the others show once, few, many or a class for expanded clones.

V	size	D	J	CDR3	DNA
TRBV7-2	many	.	TRBJ1-5	CASSLWLGGNQPQHF	TGTGCCAGCAGCTTATGGCTGGGGGGCAATCAGCCCCAGCATTTT
TRBV20-1	.	TRBD1	TRBJ2-7	CSANRLSTGAYEQYF	TGCAGTGCTAACCGCCTTTCGACAGGGGCCTACGAGCAGTACTTC
TRBV19	.	TRBD1	TRBJ1-5	CASSPGTGTFPQHF	TGTGCCAGTAGTCCCGGGACAGGAACCTTTCCCCAGCATTTT
TRBV6-2/TRBV6-3	few	TRBD1	TRBJ1-1	CASSPGDSLQAFF	TGTGCCAGCAGTCCCGGGGACAGCTTGCAAGCTTTCTTT
TRBV6-1	.	TRBD1	TRBJ1-2	CASRELGQHYGYTF	TGTGCCAGCAGGGAGTTGGGACAGCACTATGGCTACACCTTC
TRBV19	.	TRBD2	TRBJ2-1	CASSTRGGPRFSEQFF	TGTGCCAGTAGTACCCGGGGGGGCCCGAGGTTCTCAGAGCAGTTCTTC
TRBV27	few	.	TRBJ2-7	CASSLVFGQTSSYEQYF	TGTGCCAGCAGTTTAGTTTTCGGACAGACCTCCTCCTACGAGCAGTACTTC
TRBV14	.	.	TRBJ1-2	CASSLGVMNYGYTF	TGTGCCAGCAGCCTAGGGGTCATGAACTATGGCTACACCTTC
TRBV27	.	TRBD1	TRBJ1-1	CASSWTGAVGTEAFF	TGTGCCAGCAGTTGGACAGGGGCGGTGGGCACTGAAGCTTTCTTT
TRBV6-5	many	TRBD2	TRBJ2-5	CASSPGLAGGQETQYF	TGTGCCAGCAGTCCGGGACTAGCGGGGGGGCAAGAGACCCAGTACTTC
TRBV2	many	.	TRBJ2-3	CASSTGTDHTDTQYF	TGTGCCAGCAGCACTGGAACTGACCACACAGATACGCAGTATTTT
TRBV6-5	many	TRBD1	TRBJ1-4	CASSQNAPTGFPEKLFF	TGTGCCAGCAGTCAGAACGCTCCGACAGGGTTCCCGGAAAAACTGTTTTTT
TRBV6-1	many	TRBD2	TRBJ2-7	CASSAVAGSYEQYF	TGTGCCAGCAGTGCCGTAGCGGGGTCCTACGAGCAGTACTTC
TRBV27	few	.	TRBJ1-3	CASSPQVFPGNTIYF	TGTGCCAGCAGTCCTCAGGTTTTTCCTGGAAACACCATATATTTT
TRBV7-9	few	.	TRBJ2-7	CASSFEGGGHDEQYF	TGTGCCAGCAGCTTCGAGGGGGGGGGCCACGACGAGCAGTACTTC
TRBV2	.	TRBD1	TRBJ1-1	CASSELTGQGNTEAFF	TGTGCCAGCAGTGAACTAACCGGACAGGGAAACACTGAAGCTTTCTTT
TRBV2	few	TRBD1	TRBJ1-6	CASRPGQGTSPLHF	TGTGCCAGCAGACCTGGACAGGGGACATCACCCCTCCACTTT
TRBV3-2	.	.	TRBJ2-3	CASSQGGSSVRTSTDTQYF	TGTGCCAGCAGCCAAGGAGGGTCTAGCGTAAGAACTAGCACAGATACGCAGTATTTT
TRBV2	.	TRBD1	TRBJ2-2	CASSEDRGPGELCF	TGTGCCAGCAGTGAAGACAGGGGGCCCGGGGAGCTGTGTTTT
TRBV27	.	.	TRBJ1-1	CASSSLMGRMNTEAFF	TGTGCCAGCAGTTCACTAATGGGGAGAATGAACACTGAAGCTTTCTTT
TRBV19	many	TRBD2	TRBJ2-2	CASSWTSGNGELFF	TGTGCCAGCAGCTGGACTAGCGGGAACGGGGAGCTGTTTTTT
TRBV12-5	few	.	TRBJ1-4	CASGLDNRDATNEKLFF	TGTGCTAGTGGTTTGGATAACAGAGACGCAACTAATGAAAAACTGTTTTTT
TRBV27	.	.	TRBJ1-1	CASRGPGVAEAFF	TGTGCCAGCAGGGGGCCAGGGGTGGCTGAAGCTTTCTTT
TRBV6-2/TRBV6-3	.	.	TRBJ2-7	CASSYLSPYEQYF	TGTGCCAGCAGTTACTTATCTCCCTACGAGCAGTACTTC
TRBV29-1	many	.	TRBJ1-1	CSVLEGTEAFF	TGCAGCGTTTTGGAGGGGACTGAAGCTTTCTTT
TRBV19	.	.	TRBJ2-7	CASSDGTKSSYEQYF	TGTGCCAGTAGTGACGGGACAAAAAGCTCCTACGAGCAGTACTTC
TRBV27	once	.	TRBJ2-7	CASSPYRGAYEQHF	TGTGCCAGCAGTCCGTATCGTGGGGCCTACGAGCAGCACTTC
TRBV29-1	many	.	TRBJ1-1	CSVRSGGGLNTEAFF	TGCAGCGTTCGCTCCGGGGGGGGTTTGAACACTGAAGCTTTCTTT
TRBV4-1	.	TRBD1	TRBJ1-1	CASSQKDRANAEAFF	TGCGCCAGCAGCCAAAAGGACAGGGCGAACGCTGAAGCTTTCTTT
TRBV28	many	.	TRBJ2-7	CASSLRFYEQYF	TGTGCCAGCAGTTTGAGGTTCTACGAGCAGTACTTC
TRBV6-1	many	.	TRBJ1-5	CASMERTFGNQPQHF	TGTGCCAGCATGGAGAGGACTTTTGGCAATCAGCCCCAGCATTTT
TRBV28	many	TRBD1	TRBJ1-1	CASSFPRDRLNTEAFF	TGTGCCAGCAGTTTCCCCCGGGACAGGCTGAACACTGAAGCTTTCTTT
TRBV7-9	many	TRBD1	TRBJ1-1	CASSRRDSETLTEAFF	TGTGCCAGCAGCCGCCGGGACAGCGAAACCCTCACTGAAGCTTTCTTT
TRBV5-6	.	TRBD1	TRBJ1-5	CASSGTGKINQPQHF	TGTGCCAGCAGCGGGACAGGCAAGATCAATCAGCCCCAGCATTTT
TRBV20-1	.	.	TRBJ2-5	CSAREPDGKETQYF	TGCAGTGCTAGAGAGCCTGATGGGAAGGAGACCCAGTACTTC
TRBV20-1	many	.	TRBJ2-2	CSARDQEGATGELFF	TGCAGTGCTAGAGATCAGGAGGGGGCTACCGGGGAGCTGTTTTTT
TRBV7-9	many	.	TRBJ2-5	CASSRGETQYF	TGTGCCAGCAGTCGGGGGGAGACCCAGTACTTC
TRBV13	.	TRBD2	TRBJ2-7	CASRPRHRGRAYAQYF	TGTGCCAGCCGCCCCCGCCATCGCGGGAGGGCCTACGCGCAGTACTTC
TRBV9	.	TRBD2	TRBJ2-5	CASSVGNLAGIQETQYF	TGTGCCAGCAGCGTGGGGAATCTAGCGGGGATACAAGAGACCCAGTACTTC
TRBV19	few	.	TRBJ2-5	CASSPSTSRETQYF	TGTGCCAGTAGTCCCTCGACCTCCCGAGAGACCCAGTACTTC
TRBV9	many	.	TRBJ2-5	CASSHVEQTGQETQYF	TGTGCCAGCAGCCACGTCGAGCAGACCGGCCAAGAGACCCAGTACTTC
TRBV7-8	few	TRBD1	TRBJ2-7	CASRDRNYEQYF	TGTGCCAGCCGGGACAGAAACTACGAGCAGTACTTC
TRBV28	few	TRBD1	TRBJ1-4	CASSKRTTGGAGEKLFF	TGTGCCAGCAGTAAACGCACCACAGGGGGCGCAGGTGAAAAACTGTTTTTT
TRBV2	few	.	TRBJ2-5	CASSEIEETQYF	TGTGCCAGCAGTGAAATAGAAGAGACCCAGTACTTC
TRBV19	many	.	TRBJ1-5	CATGQPQHF	TGTGCCACAGGTCAGCCCCAGCATTTT
TRBV4-1	few	.	TRBJ2-2	CAGSTGGNTGELFF	TGCGCCGGGAGCACTGGAGGGAACACCGGGGAGCTGTTTTTT
TRBV30	.	.	TRBJ1-5	CAWSDGIFNQPQRF	TGTGCCTGGAGCGACGGTATTTTTAATCAGCCCCAGCGTTTT
TRBV4-2	many	TRBD2	TRBJ2-7	CASSTTSGPYEQYF	TGTGCCAGCAGCACGACTAGCGGGCCTTACGAGCAGTACTTC
TRBV12-3/TRBV12-4	few	TRBD2	TRBJ2-1	CASSHSGLLSSYNEQFF	TGTGCCAGCAGCCACTCGGGACTACTGAGCTCCTACAATGAGCAGTTCTTC
TRBV7-9	.	TRBD1	TRBJ2-7	CASSLTGQGTEQYF	TGTGCCAGCAGCTTAACGGGACAGGGGACCGAGCAGTACTTC
TRBV13	.	TRBD1	TRBJ2-3	CASRPRTGWTFGKEGTDTQYF	TGTGCCAGCAGACCCAGGACAGGGTGGACGTTCGGGAAAGAGGGCACAGATACGCAGTATTTT
TRBV20-1	few	.	TRBJ1-1	CSAREDSPEAFF	TGCAGTGCTAGAGAAGACAGCCCTGAAGCTTTCTTT